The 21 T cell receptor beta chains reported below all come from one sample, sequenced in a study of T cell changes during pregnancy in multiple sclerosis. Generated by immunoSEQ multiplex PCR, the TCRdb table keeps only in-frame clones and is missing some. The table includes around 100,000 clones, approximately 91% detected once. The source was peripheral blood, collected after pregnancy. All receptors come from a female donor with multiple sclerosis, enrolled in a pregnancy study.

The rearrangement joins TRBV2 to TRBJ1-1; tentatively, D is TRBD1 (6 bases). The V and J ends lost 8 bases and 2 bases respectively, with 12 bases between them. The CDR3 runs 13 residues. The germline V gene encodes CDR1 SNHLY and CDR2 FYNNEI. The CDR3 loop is CASGIRGNTEAFF. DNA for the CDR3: TGTGCCAGCGGGATCAGGGGTAACACTGAAGCTTTCTTT.

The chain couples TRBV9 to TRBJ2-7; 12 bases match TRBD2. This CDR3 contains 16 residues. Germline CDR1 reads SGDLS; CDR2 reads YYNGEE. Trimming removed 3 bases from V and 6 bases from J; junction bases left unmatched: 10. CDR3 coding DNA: TGTGCCAGCAGCGAACTAGCGGGGGGACCCTTTTCCGAGCAGTACTTC. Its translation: CASSELAGGPFSEQYF.

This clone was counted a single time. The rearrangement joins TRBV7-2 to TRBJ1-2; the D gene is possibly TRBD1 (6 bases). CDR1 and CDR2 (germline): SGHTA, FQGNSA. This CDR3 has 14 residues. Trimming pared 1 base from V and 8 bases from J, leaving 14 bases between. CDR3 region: CASSLVAGTQGYTF. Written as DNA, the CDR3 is TGTGCCAGCAGCTTAGTCGCCGGGACACAGGGCTACACCTTC.

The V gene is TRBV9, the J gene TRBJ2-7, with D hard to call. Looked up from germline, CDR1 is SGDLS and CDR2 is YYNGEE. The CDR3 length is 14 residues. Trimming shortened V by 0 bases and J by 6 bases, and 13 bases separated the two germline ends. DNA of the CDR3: TGTGCCAGCAGCGTAGATCAGGTAGTCTCCGAGCAGTACTTC. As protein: CASSVDQVVSEQYF.

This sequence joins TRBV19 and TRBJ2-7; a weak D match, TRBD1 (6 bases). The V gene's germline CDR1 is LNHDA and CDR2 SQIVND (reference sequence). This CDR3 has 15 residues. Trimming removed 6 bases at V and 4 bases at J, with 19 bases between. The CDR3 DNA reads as TGTGCCAGTAGCTTCGCCAGAGGGGGTGCGTACGAGCAGTACTTC. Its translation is CASSFARGGAYEQYF.

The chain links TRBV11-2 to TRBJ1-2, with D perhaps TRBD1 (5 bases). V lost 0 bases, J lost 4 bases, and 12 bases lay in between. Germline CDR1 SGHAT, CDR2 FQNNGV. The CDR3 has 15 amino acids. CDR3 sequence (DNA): TGTGCCAGCAGCTTAGAATTGGGGCAGCTCTATGGCTACACCTTC. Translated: CASSLELGQLYGYTF.

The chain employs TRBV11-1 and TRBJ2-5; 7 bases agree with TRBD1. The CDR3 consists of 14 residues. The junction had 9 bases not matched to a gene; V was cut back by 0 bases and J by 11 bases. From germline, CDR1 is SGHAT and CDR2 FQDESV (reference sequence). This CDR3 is CASSLASGTDEQYF. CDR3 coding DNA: TGTGCCAGCAGCTTAGCCTCCGGGACAGATGAGCAGTACTTC.

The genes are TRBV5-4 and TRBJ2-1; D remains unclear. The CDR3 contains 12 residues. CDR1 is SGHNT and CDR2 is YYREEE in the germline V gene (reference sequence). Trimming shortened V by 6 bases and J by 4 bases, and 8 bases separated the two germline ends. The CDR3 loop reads CASNSLYNEQFF. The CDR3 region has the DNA TGTGCCAGCAACTCACTTTACAATGAGCAGTTCTTC.

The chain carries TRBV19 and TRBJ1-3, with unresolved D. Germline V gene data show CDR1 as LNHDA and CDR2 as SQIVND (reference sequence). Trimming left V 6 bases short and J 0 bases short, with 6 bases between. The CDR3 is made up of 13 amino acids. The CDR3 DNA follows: TGTGCCAGTAGACACCTCTCTGGAAACACCATATATTTT. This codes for CASRHLSGNTIYF.

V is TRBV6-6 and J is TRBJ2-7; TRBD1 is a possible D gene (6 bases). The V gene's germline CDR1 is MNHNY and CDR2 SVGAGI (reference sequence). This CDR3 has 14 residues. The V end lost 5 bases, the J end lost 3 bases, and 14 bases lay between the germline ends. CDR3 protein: CASSHRESFYEQYF. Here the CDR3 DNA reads TGTGCCAGCAGTCACAGGGAATCTTTCTACGAGCAGTACTTC.

CDR3 amino acids: CAISGGLAGATQYF. The CDR3, as DNA: TGTGCCATCAGCGGCGGACTAGCGGGGGCTACGCAGTATTTT. The chain is built from TRBV10-3 and TRBJ2-3, with 13 bases fitting TRBD2. CDR1 is ENHRY and CDR2 is SYGVKD in the germline V gene. After removal of 6 bases from V and 8 bases from J, the junction contained 5 bases not matched to a gene. The length of the CDR3 is 14 residues.

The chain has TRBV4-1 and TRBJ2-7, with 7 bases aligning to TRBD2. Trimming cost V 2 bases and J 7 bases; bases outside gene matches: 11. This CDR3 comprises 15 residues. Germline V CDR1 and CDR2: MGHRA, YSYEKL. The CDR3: CASSQPQAGVWEQYF. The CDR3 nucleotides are TGCGCCAGCAGCCAACCCCAGGCGGGGGTTTGGGAGCAGTACTTC.

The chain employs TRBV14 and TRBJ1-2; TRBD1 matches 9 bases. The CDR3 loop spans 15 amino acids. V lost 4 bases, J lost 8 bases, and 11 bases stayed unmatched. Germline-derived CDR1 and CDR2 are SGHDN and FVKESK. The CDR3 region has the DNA TGTGCCAGCAGCCCTTCTCAACAGGGGGCAGGGGGCTACACCTTC. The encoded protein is CASSPSQQGAGGYTF.

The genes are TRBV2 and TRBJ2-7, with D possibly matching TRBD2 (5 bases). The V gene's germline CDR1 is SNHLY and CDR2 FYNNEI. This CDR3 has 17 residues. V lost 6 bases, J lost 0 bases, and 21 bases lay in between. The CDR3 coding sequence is TGTGCCAGCAGAACGAATCCCGGGGAAATAACCTCCTACGAGCAGTACTTC. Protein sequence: CASRTNPGEITSYEQYF. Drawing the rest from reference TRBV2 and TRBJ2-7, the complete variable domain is EPEVTQTPSHQVTQMGQEVILRCVPISNHLYFYWYRQILGQKVEFLVSFYNNEISEKSEIFDDQFSVERPDGSNFTLKIRSTKLEDSAMYFCASRTNPGEITSYEQYFGPGTRLTVT.

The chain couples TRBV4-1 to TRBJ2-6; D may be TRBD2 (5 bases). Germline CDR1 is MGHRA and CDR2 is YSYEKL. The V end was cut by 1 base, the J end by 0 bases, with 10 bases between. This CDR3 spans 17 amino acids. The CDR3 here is CASSQVPLGSGANVLTF. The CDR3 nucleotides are TGCGCCAGCAGCCAAGTCCCACTAGGCTCTGGGGCCAACGTCCTGACTTTC.

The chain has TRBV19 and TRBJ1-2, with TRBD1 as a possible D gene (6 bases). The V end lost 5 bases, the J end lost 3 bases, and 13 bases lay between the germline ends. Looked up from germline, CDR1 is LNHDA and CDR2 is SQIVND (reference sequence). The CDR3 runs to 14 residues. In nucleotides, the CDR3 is TGTGCCAGTAGTTCCGGGACACAAGACTATGGCTACACCTTC. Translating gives CASSSGTQDYGYTF. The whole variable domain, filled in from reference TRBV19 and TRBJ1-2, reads DGGITQSPKYLFRKEGQNVTLSCEQNLNHDAMYWYRQDPGQGLRLIYYSQIVNDFQKGDIAEGYSVSREKKESFPLTVTSAQKNPTAFYLCASSSGTQDYGYTFGSGTRLTVV.

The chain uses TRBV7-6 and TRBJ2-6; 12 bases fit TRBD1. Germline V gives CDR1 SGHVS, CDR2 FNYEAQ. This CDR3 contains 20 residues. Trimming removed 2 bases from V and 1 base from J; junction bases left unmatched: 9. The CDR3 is CASSLKEGQGAWSGANVLTF. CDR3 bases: TGTGCCAGCAGCTTAAAGGAGGGACAGGGGGCCTGGTCTGGGGCCAACGTCCTGACTTTC. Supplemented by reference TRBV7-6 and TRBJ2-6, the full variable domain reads GAGVSQSPRYKVTKRGQDVALRCDPISGHVSLYWYRQALGQGPEFLTYFNYEAQQDKSGLPNDRFSAERPEGSISTLTIQRTEQRDSAMYRCASSLKEGQGAWSGANVLTFGAGSRLTVL.

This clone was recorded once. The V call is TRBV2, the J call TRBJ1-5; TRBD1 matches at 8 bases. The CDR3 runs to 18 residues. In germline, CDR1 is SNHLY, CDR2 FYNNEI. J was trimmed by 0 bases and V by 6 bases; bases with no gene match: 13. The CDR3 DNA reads TGTGCCAGCAGGAAAAGGACAGGGACGGATAATAGCAATCAGCCCCAGCATTTT. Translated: CASRKRTGTDNSNQPQHF.

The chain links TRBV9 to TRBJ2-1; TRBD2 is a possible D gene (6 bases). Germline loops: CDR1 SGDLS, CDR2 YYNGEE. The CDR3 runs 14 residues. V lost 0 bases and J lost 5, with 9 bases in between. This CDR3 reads CASSVDVADNEQFF. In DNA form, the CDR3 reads TGTGCCAGCAGCGTAGATGTAGCGGACAATGAGCAGTTCTTC.

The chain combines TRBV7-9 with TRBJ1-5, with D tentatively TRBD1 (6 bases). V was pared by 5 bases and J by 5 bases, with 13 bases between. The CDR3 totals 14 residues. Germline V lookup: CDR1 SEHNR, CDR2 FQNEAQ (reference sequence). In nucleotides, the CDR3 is TGTGCCAGCAGCCCGCAGGGGTTTGATCAGCCCCAGCATTTT. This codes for CASSPQGFDQPQHF.

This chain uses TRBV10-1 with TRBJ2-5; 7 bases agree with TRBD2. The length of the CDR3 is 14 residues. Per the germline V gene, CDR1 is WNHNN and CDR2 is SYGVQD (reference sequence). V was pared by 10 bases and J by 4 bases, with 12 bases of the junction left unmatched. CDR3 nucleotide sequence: TGCGCCAAAGGGGCGGGGGAGCGATCAGAGACCCAGTACTTC. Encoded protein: CAKGAGERSETQYF.